The source of this T cell receptor (beta chain) is a study of cytomegalovirus exposure and HLA in healthy donors. The PCR was carried out with 60 Vbeta primers and 13 Jbeta primers. Authors' data handling: Later reanalysis found approximately 76 million unique TCR beta chains, around 11 million of them shared. Data came from immunoSEQ multiplex PCR; TCRdb stores just in-frame clones and leaves some out. V, J and clone size are taken as reported in that table, and D and trimming were inferred from the DNA itself. This table has over 100,000 clones, 70% to 80% appearing once. The receptor was derived from a male donor in good health and CMV-seropositive. The sequenced sample was PBMCs.

CDR3 in amino acids: CASSKLSTGGADTQYF. The CDR3 DNA sequence: TGTGCCAGCAGCAAACTTTCGACAGGGGGCGCAGATACGCAGTATTTT. J is TRBJ2-3 and V is TRBV21-1; the D segment call TRBD1 is taken from the table without a DNA check. TRBV21-1 is annotated as a pseudogene. This CDR3 contains 16 residues.